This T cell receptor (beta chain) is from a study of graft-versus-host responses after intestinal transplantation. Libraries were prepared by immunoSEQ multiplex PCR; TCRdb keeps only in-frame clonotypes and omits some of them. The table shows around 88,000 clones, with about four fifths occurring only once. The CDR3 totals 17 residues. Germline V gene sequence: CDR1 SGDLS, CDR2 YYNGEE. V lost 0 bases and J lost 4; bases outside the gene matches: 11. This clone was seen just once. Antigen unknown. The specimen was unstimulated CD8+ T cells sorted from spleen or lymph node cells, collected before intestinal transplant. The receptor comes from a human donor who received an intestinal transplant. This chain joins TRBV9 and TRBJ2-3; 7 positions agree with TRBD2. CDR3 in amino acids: CASSVGGGGGLADTQYF. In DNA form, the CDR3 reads TGTGCCAGCAGCGTAGGAGGCGGGGGAGGACTAGCAGATACGCAGTATTTT.